This T cell receptor beta chain was sequenced for a study of control samples from healthy donors and cancer patients. The assay was immunoSEQ multiplex PCR, and TCRdb's table has in-frame clones only and misses some. The repertoire consists of more than 20,000 clones, with roughly 91% occurring once and the leading ten covering roughly 12%. Trimming stripped 1 base from V and 0 bases from J, with 8 bases between. CDR1 is SGHNT, CDR2 YYREEE, per germline (reference sequence). The CDR3 sequence is 14 residues long. The chain couples TRBV5-4 to TRBJ2-7; a weak D match, TRBD1 (5 bases). The sequenced sample consisted of PBMCs. The TCR comes from a man aged 50 to 59 with lung cancer. CDR3 in DNA: TGTGCCAGCAGCTTGCCGACAGTCTCCTACGAGCAGTACTTC. Translating it yields CASSLPTVSYEQYF.